This T cell receptor beta chain was sequenced for a study of radiation and T cells in renal cell carcinoma. The CDR3 contains 12 residues. Germline-derived CDR1 and CDR2 are MNHEY and SMNVEV (reference sequence). The V and J ends lost 8 bases and 1 base respectively, with 8 bases between them. Sample time point: blood 4 weeks post-SBRT, at nephrectomy. Specified treatment: 15 Gy SBRT to primary tumor, nephrectomy 4 weeks later. Nephrectomy followed 15 Gy stereotactic body radiation by 4 weeks. Clear cell pathology was present in this patient's renal cell carcinoma. Sequencing was performed with immunoSEQ multiplex PCR; in TCRdb, only in-frame clones are kept and a portion is missing. Of under 100,000 clones in the sample, 80% to 90% were seen once.

This sequence was found in a man between 60 and 75 years old with renal cell carcinoma. The J gene is TRBJ2-5, the V gene TRBV27; unclear D gene. The specimen was blood, collected from a patient whose treatment included radiotherapy and nephrectomy. The CDR3 bases are TGTGCCAGCCCCGAGGTCCAAGAGACCCAGTACTTC. Its protein product is CASPEVQETQYF.